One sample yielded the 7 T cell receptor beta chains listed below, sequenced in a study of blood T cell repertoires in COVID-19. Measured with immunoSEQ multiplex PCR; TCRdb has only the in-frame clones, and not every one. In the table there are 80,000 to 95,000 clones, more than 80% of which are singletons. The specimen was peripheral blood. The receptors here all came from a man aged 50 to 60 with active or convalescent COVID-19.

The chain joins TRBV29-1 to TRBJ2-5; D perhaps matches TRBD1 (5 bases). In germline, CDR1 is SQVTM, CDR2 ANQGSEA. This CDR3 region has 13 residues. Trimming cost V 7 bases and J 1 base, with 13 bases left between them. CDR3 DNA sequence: TGCAGCGCTCCATGGCAGGGCCAAGAGACCCAGTACTTC. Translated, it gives CSAPWQGQETQYF.

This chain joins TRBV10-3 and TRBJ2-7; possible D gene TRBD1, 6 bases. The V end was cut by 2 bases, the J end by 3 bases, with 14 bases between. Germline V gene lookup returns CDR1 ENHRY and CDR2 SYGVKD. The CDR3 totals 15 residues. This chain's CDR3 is CAISEGQLLDYEQYF. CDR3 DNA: TGTGCCATCAGTGAGGGACAGCTGCTCGACTACGAGCAGTACTTC.

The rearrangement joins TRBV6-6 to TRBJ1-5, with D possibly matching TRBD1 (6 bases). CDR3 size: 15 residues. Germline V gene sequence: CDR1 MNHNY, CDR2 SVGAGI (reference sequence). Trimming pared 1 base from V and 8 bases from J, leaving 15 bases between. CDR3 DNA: TGTGCCAGCAGTTACTACAGGGAGGGGCACGAGCCCCAGCATTTT. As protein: CASSYYREGHEPQHF.

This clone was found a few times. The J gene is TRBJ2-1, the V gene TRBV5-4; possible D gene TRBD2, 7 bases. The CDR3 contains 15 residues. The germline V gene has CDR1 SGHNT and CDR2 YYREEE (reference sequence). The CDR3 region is CATIEGGKKLNEQFF. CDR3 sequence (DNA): TGTGCTACCATCGAGGGGGGGAAAAAGCTTAATGAGCAGTTCTTC.

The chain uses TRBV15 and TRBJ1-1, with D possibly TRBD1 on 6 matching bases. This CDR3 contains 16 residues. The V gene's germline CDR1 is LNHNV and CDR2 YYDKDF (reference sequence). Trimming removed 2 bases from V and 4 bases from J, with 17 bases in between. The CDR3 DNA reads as TGTGCCACCAGCAGATCGACAGGCCCCGCGGGCACTGAAGCTTTCTTT. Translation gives CATSRSTGPAGTEAFF.

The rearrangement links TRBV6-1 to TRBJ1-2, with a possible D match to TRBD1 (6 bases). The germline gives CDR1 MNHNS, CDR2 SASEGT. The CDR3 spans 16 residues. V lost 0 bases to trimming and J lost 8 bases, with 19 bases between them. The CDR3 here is CASSEAGSGGAYGYTF. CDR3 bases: TGTGCCAGCAGTGAAGCTGGATCGGGGGGGGCTTACGGCTACACCTTC.

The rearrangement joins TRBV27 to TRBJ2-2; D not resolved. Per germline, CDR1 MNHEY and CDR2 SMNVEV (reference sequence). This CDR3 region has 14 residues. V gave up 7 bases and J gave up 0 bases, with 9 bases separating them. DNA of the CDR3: TGTGCCAGCACACCGACTCCGAACACCGGGGAGCTGTTTTTT. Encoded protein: CASTPTPNTGELFF.